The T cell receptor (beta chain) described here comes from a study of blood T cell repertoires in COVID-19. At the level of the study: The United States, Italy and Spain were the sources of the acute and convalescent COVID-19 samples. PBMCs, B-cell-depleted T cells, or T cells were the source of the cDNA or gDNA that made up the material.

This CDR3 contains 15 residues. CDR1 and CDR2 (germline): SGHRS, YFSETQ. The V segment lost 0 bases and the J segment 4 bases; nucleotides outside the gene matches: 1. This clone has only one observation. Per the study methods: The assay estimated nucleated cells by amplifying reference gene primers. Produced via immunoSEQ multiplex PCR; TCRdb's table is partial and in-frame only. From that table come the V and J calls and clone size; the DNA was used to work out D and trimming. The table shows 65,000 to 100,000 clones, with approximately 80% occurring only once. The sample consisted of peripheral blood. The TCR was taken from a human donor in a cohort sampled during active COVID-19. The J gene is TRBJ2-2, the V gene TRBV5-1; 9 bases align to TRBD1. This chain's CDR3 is CASSLAQGATGELFF. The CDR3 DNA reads TGCGCCAGCAGCTTGGCACAGGGGGCCACCGGGGAGCTGTTTTTT.